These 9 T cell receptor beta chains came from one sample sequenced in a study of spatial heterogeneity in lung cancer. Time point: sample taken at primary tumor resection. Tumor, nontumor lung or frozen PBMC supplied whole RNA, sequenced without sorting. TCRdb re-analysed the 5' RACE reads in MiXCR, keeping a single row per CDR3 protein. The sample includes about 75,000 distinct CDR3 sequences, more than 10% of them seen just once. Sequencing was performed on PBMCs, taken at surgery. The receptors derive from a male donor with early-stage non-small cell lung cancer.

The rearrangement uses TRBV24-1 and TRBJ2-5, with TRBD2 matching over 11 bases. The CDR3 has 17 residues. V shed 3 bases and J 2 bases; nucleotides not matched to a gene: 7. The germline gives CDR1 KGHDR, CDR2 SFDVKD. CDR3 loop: CATSDMGTSGKQETQYF. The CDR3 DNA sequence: TGTGCCACCAGTGATATGGGGACTAGCGGCAAACAAGAGACCCAGTACTTC.

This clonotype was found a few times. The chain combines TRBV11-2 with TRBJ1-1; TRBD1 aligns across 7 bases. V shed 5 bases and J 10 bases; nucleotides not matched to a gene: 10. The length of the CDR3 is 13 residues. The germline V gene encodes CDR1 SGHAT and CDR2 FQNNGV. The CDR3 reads CASSPTGKIIAFF. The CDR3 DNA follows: TGTGCCAGCAGCCCGACAGGGAAAATTATAGCTTTCTTT.

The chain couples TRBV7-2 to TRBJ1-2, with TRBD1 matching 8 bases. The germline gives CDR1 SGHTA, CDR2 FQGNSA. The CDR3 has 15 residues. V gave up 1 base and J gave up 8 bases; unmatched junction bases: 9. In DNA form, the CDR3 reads TGTGCCAGCAGCTTAGAAGACGACAGGGGCTCGGGCTACACCTTC. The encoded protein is CASSLEDDRGSGYTF.

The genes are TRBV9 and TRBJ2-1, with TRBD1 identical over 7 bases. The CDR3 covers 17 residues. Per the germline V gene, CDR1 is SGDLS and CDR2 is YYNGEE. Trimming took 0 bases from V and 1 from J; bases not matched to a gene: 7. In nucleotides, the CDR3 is TGTGCCAGCAGCGTAGCTCAAGGACAGGCTTCCTACAATGAGCAGTTCTTC. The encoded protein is CASSVAQGQASYNEQFF.

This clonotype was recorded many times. This chain's CDR3 is CASSPNQETQYF. In DNA form, the CDR3 reads TGTGCCAGCTCACCAAACCAAGAGACCCAGTACTTC. V gene TRBV18 combines with J gene TRBJ2-5, with unresolved D. Trimming pared 2 bases from V and 0 bases from J, leaving 1 base between. The CDR3 is 12 amino acids. Germline V gene data show CDR1 as KGHSH and CDR2 as LQKENI.

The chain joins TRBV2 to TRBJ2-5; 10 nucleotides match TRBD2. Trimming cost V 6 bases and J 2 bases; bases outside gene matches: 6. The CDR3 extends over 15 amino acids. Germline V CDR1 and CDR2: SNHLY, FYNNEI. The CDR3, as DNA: TGTGCCAGCAGCCTGTGGACTAGCGGTCAAGAGACCCAGTACTTC. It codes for CASSLWTSGQETQYF. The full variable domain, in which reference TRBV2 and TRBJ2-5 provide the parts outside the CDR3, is EPEVTQTPSHQVTQMGQEVILRCVPISNHLYFYWYRQILGQKVEFLVSFYNNEISEKSEIFDDQFSVERPDGSNFTLKIRSTKLEDSAMYFCASSLWTSGQETQYFGPGTRLLVL.

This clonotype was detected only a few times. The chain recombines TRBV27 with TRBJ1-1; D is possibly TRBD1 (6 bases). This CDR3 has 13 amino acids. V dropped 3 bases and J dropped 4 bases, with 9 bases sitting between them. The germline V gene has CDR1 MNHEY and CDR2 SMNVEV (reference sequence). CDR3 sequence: CASSFGGGTEAFF. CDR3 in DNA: TGTGCCAGCAGTTTCGGGGGCGGCACTGAAGCTTTCTTT.

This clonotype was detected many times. In nucleotides, the CDR3 is TGTGCCATCACCGCGGGCAGGGGGACAGATACGCAGTATTTT. As protein: CAITAGRGTDTQYF. The chain recombines TRBV10-3 with TRBJ2-3; 7 bases agree with TRBD1. Germline V gene data show CDR1 as ENHRY and CDR2 as SYGVKD. There are 14 residues in the CDR3. Germline trimming cut 7 bases from V and 3 bases from J; bases unmatched to any gene: 7.

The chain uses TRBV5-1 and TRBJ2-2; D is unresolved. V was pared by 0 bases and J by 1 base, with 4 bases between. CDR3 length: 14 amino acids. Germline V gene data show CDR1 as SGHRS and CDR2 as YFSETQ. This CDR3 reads CASSLVQNTGELFF. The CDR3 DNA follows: TGCGCCAGCAGCTTGGTGCAGAACACCGGGGAGCTGTTTTTT. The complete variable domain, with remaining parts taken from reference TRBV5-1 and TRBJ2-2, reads KAGVTQTPRYLIKTRGQQVTLSCSPISGHRSVSWYQQTPGQGLQFLFEYFSETQRNKGNFPGRFSGRQFSNSRSEMNVSTLELGDSALYLCASSLVQNTGELFFGEGSRLTVL.